This is a list of T cell receptor beta chains from one sample in a study of T-cell memory formation after mild COVID-19. TCRdb passed the 5' RACE reads through MiXCR, listing each CDR3 protein once. The data show more than 150,000 distinct CDR3 sequences, roughly 20% seen once. Sequenced: PBMCs or a T cell subset sorted from them (not recorded which). The receptors were sampled from a man between 18 and 29 years old who had mild COVID-19 (a few samples of this study predate the infection). Cell type and time point are not known. Each CDR3 is given with its conserved first and last residue. The D gene is left open where the match is weak. The size of a clone is reported for some rows only, either as once, few or many, or as a class for expanded clones.

j_call,v_call,d_call,clone_size,cdr3_aa,cdr3_nt
TRBJ1-5,TRBV10-3,TRBD1,.,CAISESWDRDGQPQHF,TGTGCCATCAGTGAGTCGTGGGACAGGGATGGGCAGCCCCAGCATTTT
TRBJ1-4,TRBV4-3,.,.,CASSKGTLATNEKLFF,TGCGCCAGCAGCAAGGGGACCCTTGCAACTAATGAAAAACTGTTTTTT
TRBJ2-5,TRBV6-4,.,.,CASTFPCSPRYF,TGTGCCAGCACTTTCCCTTGTTCGCCGCGGTACTTC
TRBJ1-1,TRBV3-1,.,many,CASSQFLGNTEAFF,TGTGCCAGCAGCCAATTTCTCGGGAACACTGAAGCTTTCTTT
TRBJ1-6,TRBV12-3/TRBV12-4,.,few,CASMWGNSPLHF,TGTGCCAGCATGTGGGGGAATTCACCCCTCCACTTT
TRBJ2-5,TRBV21-1,.,.,CASSPPTSETQYF,TGTGCCAGCAGCCCTCCAACCTCGGAGACCCAGTACTTC
TRBJ2-3,TRBV15,.,few,CATSRDPGSDTQYF,TGTGCCACCAGCAGAGACCCGGGTTCAGATACGCAGTATTTT
TRBJ2-7,TRBV20-1,TRBD1,.,CSARLSGQGSHEQYF,TGCAGTGCTAGATTGTCCGGACAGGGAAGCCACGAGCAGTACTTC
TRBJ2-5,TRBV11-1,.,.,CASSLPGPLAETQYF,TGTGCCAGCAGCCTGCCGGGACCCTTGGCGGAGACCCAGTACTTC
TRBJ1-2,TRBV4-1,.,.,CASSQDIRYGYTF,TGCGCCAGCAGCCAAGATATTCGATATGGCTACACCTTC
TRBJ2-4,TRBV6-6,.,few,CASSTMPQAIAKNIQYF,TGTGCCAGCAGCACCATGCCGCAGGCCATAGCCAAAAACATTCAGTACTTC
TRBJ2-3,TRBV7-3,.,.,CASSGGTRTDTQYF,TGTGCCAGTTCCGGCGGAACCCGCACAGATACGCAGTATTTT
TRBJ2-5,TRBV12-3/TRBV12-4,TRBD1,few,CASSPRGTGQETQYF,TGTGCCAGCAGCCCCAGAGGGACAGGACAAGAGACCCAGTACTTC
TRBJ1-6,TRBV7-9,.,few,CASSLGGDDSPLHF,TGTGCCAGCAGCTTGGGGGGAGATGATTCACCCCTCCACTTT
TRBJ2-1,TRBV3-1,TRBD2,.,CASSPGASGYNEQFF,TGTGCCAGCAGCCCCGGGGCTAGCGGATACAATGAGCAGTTCTTC
TRBJ1-1,TRBV6-2/TRBV6-3,TRBD1,few,CASSQAGTGEPEAFF,TGTGCCAGCAGTCAAGCCGGGACAGGGGAACCTGAAGCTTTCTTT
TRBJ2-2,TRBV14,TRBD1,.,CASSQDRGTGLATGELFF,TGTGCCAGCAGCCAAGATCGAGGGACAGGGTTGGCCACCGGGGAGCTGTTTTTT
TRBJ1-1,TRBV7-9,.,.,CASSLETGSEAFF,TGTGCCAGCAGCTTAGAAACGGGGAGCGAAGCTTTCTTT
TRBJ2-1,TRBV7-2,.,.,CASSLRWGDGEQFF,TGTGCCAGCAGCTTAAGGTGGGGGGACGGTGAGCAGTTCTTC
TRBJ1-1,TRBV7-2,.,.,CASSLGRVDTEAFF,TGTGCCAGCAGCTTAGGCAGGGTAGACACTGAAGCTTTCTTT
TRBJ2-1,TRBV12-3/TRBV12-4,.,.,CASSFEAYNEQFF,TGTGCCAGCAGTTTTGAAGCGTACAATGAGCAGTTCTTC
TRBJ1-1,TRBV7-9,.,many,CASSFKSGNTEAFF,TGTGCCAGCAGCTTTAAATCCGGGAACACTGAAGCTTTCTTT
TRBJ1-5,TRBV4-3,.,few,CASSQDRGFNQPQHF,TGCGCCAGCAGCCAAGACAGGGGATTCAATCAGCCCCAGCATTTT
TRBJ1-4,TRBV7-9,.,.,CASSLRVGEKLFF,TGTGCCAGCAGCTTAAGGGTCGGCGAAAAACTGTTTTTT
TRBJ1-2,TRBV2,.,.,CASSGSGRTQLCTF,TGTGCCAGCAGTGGTTCAGGGAGAACCCAATTGTGCACCTTC
TRBJ2-2,TRBV7-2,TRBD2,.,CASSSGTSVGELFF,TGTGCCAGCAGCTCCGGGACTAGCGTCGGGGAGCTGTTTTTT
TRBJ2-1,TRBV4-1,TRBD1,few,CASSQDGQGKQFF,TGCGCCAGCAGCCAAGATGGACAGGGGAAGCAGTTCTTC
TRBJ1-1,TRBV4-3,TRBD1,.,CASSQVNRGLSEAFF,TGCGCCAGCAGCCAAGTAAACAGGGGCCTTTCTGAAGCTTTCTTT
TRBJ1-6,TRBV12-3/TRBV12-4,TRBD1,few,CASRTGPSGGGPLHF,TGTGCCAGCAGGACGGGACCCTCAGGGGGAGGACCCCTCCACTTT
TRBJ1-1,TRBV2,TRBD1,.,CASSTETGSAAFF,TGTGCCAGCAGCACAGAGACAGGGAGTGCAGCTTTCTTT
TRBJ2-5,TRBV7-8,.,.,CASSFWGQETQYF,TGTGCCAGCAGCTTCTGGGGCCAAGAGACCCAGTACTTC
TRBJ2-1,TRBV7-9,.,.,CASSLGLGWAQFF,TGTGCCAGCAGCTTAGGACTGGGTTGGGCGCAGTTCTTC
TRBJ2-3,TRBV7-2,.,few,CASSRNEGGTQYF,TGTGCCAGCAGCCGCAATGAGGGAGGTACGCAGTATTTT